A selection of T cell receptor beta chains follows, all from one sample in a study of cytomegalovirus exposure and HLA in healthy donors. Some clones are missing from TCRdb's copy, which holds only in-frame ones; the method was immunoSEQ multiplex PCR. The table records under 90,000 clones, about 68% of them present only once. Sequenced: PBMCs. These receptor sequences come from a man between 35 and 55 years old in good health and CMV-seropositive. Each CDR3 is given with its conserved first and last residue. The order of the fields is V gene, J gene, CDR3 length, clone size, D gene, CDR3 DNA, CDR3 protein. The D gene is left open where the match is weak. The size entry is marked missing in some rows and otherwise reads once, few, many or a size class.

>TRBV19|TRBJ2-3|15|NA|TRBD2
TGTGCCAGTACTGAAACCGGGACTAGGTCAGATACGCAGTATTTT
CASTETGTRSDTQYF
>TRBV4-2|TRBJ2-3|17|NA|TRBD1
TGTGCCAGCAGCCAAGACGGTAAAGGACAGGGCACAGATACGCAGTATTTT
CASSQDGKGQGTDTQYF
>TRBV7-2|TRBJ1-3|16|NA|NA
TGTGCCAGCAGCTTAAGACAGCTAGGTCGAATAAACACCATATATTTT
CASSLRQLGRINTIYF
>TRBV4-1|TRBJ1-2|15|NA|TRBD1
TGCGCCAGCAGCCCCTCCATGGGACAGGGGACTGGCTACACCTTC
CASSPSMGQGTGYTF
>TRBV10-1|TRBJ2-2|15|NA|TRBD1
TGCGCCATACTCCGACAGGGGGAAGGTACCGGGGAGCTGTTTTTT
CAILRQGEGTGELFF
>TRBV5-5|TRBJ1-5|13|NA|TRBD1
TGTGCCAGCAGCTGGACAGGGAATCAGCCCCAGCATTTT
CASSWTGNQPQHF
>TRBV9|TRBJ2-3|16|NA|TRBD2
TGTGCCAGCAGCGAGACTAGCGGGGGGAGCACAGATACGCAGTATTTT
CASSETSGGSTDTQYF
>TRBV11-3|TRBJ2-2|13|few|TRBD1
TGTGCCAGCAGCCAGACAGGGGTGGGGGAGCTGTTTTTT
CASSQTGVGELFF
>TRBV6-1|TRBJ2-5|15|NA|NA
TGTGCCAGCAGTGATCCGTACAGGGTTGCGGAGACCCAGTACTTC
CASSDPYRVAETQYF
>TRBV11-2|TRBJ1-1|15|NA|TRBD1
TGTGCCAGCAGCCCGCAGAGGACAGGGGGGACTGAAGCTTTCTTT
CASSPQRTGGTEAFF
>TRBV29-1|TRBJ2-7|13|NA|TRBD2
TGCAGCGTTGGACTAGCGGGAGGACGCGGGCAGTACTTC
CSVGLAGGRGQYF
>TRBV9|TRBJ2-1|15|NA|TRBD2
TGTGCCAGCAGCGTCGCCGGGAGGGATGCAGATGAGCAGTTCTTC
CASSVAGRDADEQFF
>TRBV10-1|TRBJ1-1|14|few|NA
TGCGCCAGCAGTGAGTCGACAAGGAACACTGAAGCTTTCTTT
CASSESTRNTEAFF
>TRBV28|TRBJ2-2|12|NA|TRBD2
TGTGCCACTAGCGGTGGCGTAGGGGAGCTGTTTTTT
CATSGGVGELFF
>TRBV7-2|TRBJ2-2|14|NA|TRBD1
TGTGCCAGCAGCCCGACGACAGGGACCGGGGAGCTGTTTTTT
CASSPTTGTGELFF
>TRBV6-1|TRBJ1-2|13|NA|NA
TGTGCCAGCAGGATAGGGACTGCCTATGGCTACACCTTC
CASRIGTAYGYTF
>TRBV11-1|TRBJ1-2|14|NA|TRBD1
TGTGCCAGCAGCTCGACAGGGATTAACTATGGCTACACCTTC
CASSSTGINYGYTF
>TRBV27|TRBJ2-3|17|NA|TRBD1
TGTGCCAGCAGTTCGGGCAGGGGGCGATTCGATGCAGATACGCAGTATTTT
CASSSGRGRFDADTQYF